This T cell receptor beta chain was captured by sequencing in a study of vaccination and CD4 T cells after COVID-19 (dated by TCRdb to the early 2020s). Describing the broader study: Convalescent patients had a positive SARS-CoV-2 result on nasal swab PCR, and of these patients, several had mild disease and one had severe disease. Participants got two doses of the Pfizer-BioNTech BNT162b2 vaccine (n=8) or two doses of the Moderna mRNA-1273 vaccine (n=2). The convalescent cohort comprised six males and four females, including two Hispanic individuals, seven Caucasians, two Asians and one multiracial person. In ten to eleven COVID-19 convalescent patients and a few infection-naive healthy vaccine recipients, researchers compared the spike-specific CD4+ TCR repertoire from before mRNA vaccination with the repertoire from after. The cultures were stimulated with overlapping spike peptide pools from SARS-CoV-2 and from the common cold coronaviruses HCoV-NL63, HCoV-OC43 and HCoV-229E. The time from the second vaccine dose to post-vaccine blood sampling had a median of around 72 days and ranged from roughly 13 to 241 days. Post-COVID blood samples from convalescent patients were collected a median of about 100 days after diagnosis, with a range of roughly 35 to 170 days. As controls, cultures received a CEFX viral epitope pool (the positive control), an HIV-1 Nef peptide pool (the negative control), or no peptide at all.

V is pruned by 5 bases and J by 3 bases, leaving 14 bases of the junction without a gene match. Its CDR3 holds 16 amino acids, cysteine through phenylalanine. Solely the CDR3 DNA is kept, with 48 bases framed from the first base. Via the germline V gene (reference sequence), CDR1 is DFQATT and CDR2 SNEGSKA. The treatment or condition tag for this specimen amounts to: roughly 10-day PBMC culture with coronavirus spike peptide pools or control peptides (ViraFEST assay). To expand antigen-specific T cells with peptide pools and then pick out the expanded clonotypes through TCR sequencing, the study relied on the ViraFEST assay. The positive SARS-CoV-2 PCR tests of the convalescent patients were dated from March to December 2020, before the Alpha, Beta and Delta variants emerged in the United States. Each well held approximately 2 million PBMCs cultured in IMDM containing about 5% human AB serum and roughly 10 IU/ml IL-2, with approximately 9.2 ug/ml peptide pools added. Half of the culture medium was replaced with fresh IL-2-containing medium on days 3 and 7. After approximately 10 days of culture, CD4+ T cells were isolated by negative selection using the EasySep CD4+ T cell isolation kit. Ficoll-Paque Plus gradient centrifugation was used to isolate PBMCs from whole blood, and the isolated PBMCs were then either used fresh or cryopreserved at -140C. Each culture condition was generally run in triplicate wells.

What the authors observed across the whole study: Only a relatively small number of convalescent patients were included in the study, and early timepoints following natural infection were not analyzed. The median number of SARS-CoV-2-reactive clonotypes rose from about 19 after infection to some 40 after vaccination, but the change was not significant. In convalescent patients, a median around 86% of post-vaccine SARS-CoV-2-reactive clones were detected only after vaccination, and vaccine-specific priming was suggested by this finding. Nearly all vaccine-specific clones in convalescent patients (304 of 307) were mono-reactive for SARS-CoV-2 spike rather than cross-reactive with common cold coronaviruses.

The method was PCR. DNA from cultured CD4+ T cells was subjected to TCR sequencing with the Oncomine TCR Beta short-read assay at the Johns Hopkins FTIC core. The QIAamp micro DNA kit was used to extract genomic DNA from the cultured CD4+ T cells. Oncomine TCR Beta libraries from cultured CD4+ T cells were pooled with unique dual indexes and sequenced on an Illumina iSeq 100. As for the original processing: Non-productive sequences were removed, and CDR3s that did not start with C, did not end with F or W, or were shorter than 7 amino acids were discarded. Antigen-specific clonotypes were identified with the MANAFEST web application by comparing peptide-stimulated wells with reference and other culture wells. An FDR below 0.05, an odds ratio above 5, and a productive frequency above 0.1% in at least two of three replicate wells were required for clones to be considered positive. A clonotype counted as cross-reactive if it showed significant expansion both in the SARS-CoV-2 spike wells and in at least one common cold coronavirus spike condition. Using R version 3.6.1, CDR3 homology was evaluated through Levenshtein distances (stringdist) along with unrooted phylogenetic trees (ape). Starting from the raw public reads, TCRdb applied fastp trimming at Q25, assembled clones with MiXCR and retained in-frame beta chains. Duplicate CDR3 protein sequences are folded into a single record with the most common DNA and genes. It is TCRdb's table, rather than the study itself, that gives the V and J calls and clone size. This sample has under 9,000 distinct CDR3 sequences in its table, and approximately 51% of those were observed once. Almost 40% of the sample is in the top ten clones.

A remark on this clonotype: Its antigen is not yet known. No much larger clone is present one base from it, and per-base qualities are unavailable.

The receptor chain draws on TRBV20-1 and TRBJ1-2; TRBD1 lines up with 8 middle nucleotides. Specimen: CD4+ T cells from blood, cultured in vitro. The clonotype originates from a human donor who had recovered from COVID-19. The DNA sequence reads TGCAGTGCTCCCGACCGGACAGGGCGGCTGGACTATGGCTACACCTTC. Its coded protein is CSAPDRTGRLDYGYTF.